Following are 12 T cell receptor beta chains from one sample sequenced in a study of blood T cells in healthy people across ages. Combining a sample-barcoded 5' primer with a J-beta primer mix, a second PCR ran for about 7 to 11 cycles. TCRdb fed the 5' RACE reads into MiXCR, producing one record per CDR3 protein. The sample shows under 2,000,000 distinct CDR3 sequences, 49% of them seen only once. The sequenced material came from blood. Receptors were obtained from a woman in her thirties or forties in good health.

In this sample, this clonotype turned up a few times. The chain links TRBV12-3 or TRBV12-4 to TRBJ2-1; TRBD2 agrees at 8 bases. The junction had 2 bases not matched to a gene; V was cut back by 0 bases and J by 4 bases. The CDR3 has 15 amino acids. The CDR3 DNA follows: TGTGCCAGCAGTTTAGCGACTAGCGCTTACAATGAGCAGTTCTTC. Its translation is CASSLATSAYNEQFF.

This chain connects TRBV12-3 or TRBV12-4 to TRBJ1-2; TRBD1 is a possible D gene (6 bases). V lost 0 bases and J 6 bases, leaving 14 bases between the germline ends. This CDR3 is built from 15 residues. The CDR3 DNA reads TGTGCCAGCAGTTTAGCGGACAGCCTCCTCGATGGCTACACCTTC. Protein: CASSLADSLLDGYTF.

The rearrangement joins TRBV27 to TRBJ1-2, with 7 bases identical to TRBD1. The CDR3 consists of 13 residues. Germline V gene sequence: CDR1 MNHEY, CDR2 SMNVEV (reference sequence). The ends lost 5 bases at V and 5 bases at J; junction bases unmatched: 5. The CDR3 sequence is CASSVKQGYGYTF. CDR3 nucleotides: TGTGCCAGCAGTGTAAAACAGGGGTATGGCTACACCTTC.

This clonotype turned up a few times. Here the CDR3 DNA reads TGTGCCAGCAGCCAAGACGTTAGGGTCAGCCCTTTCTCTGGGGCCAACGTCCTGACTTTC. This gives the protein CASSQDVRVSPFSGANVLTF. This chain joins TRBV4-2 and TRBJ2-6, with D hard to call. Per the germline V gene, CDR1 is LGHNA and CDR2 is YNFKEQ. Deletions cut 0 bases from V and 0 bases from J, with 18 bases between. There are 20 residues in the CDR3.

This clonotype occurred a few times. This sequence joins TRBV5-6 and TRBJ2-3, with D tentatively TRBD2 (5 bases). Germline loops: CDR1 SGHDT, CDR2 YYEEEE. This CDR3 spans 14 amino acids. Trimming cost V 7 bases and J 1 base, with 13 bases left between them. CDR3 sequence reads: CASAEGIRTDTQYF. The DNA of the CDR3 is TGTGCCAGCGCCGAGGGTATACGCACAGATACGCAGTATTTT. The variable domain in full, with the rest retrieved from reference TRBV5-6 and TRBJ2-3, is DAGVTQSPTHLIKTRGQQVTLRCSPKSGHDTVSWYQQALGQGPQFIFQYYEEEERQRGNFPDRFSGHQFPNYSSELNVNALLLGDSALYLCASAEGIRTDTQYFGPGTRLTVL.

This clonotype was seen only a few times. The CDR3 nucleotides read TGTGCCAGCAGCTTAGATCAGGGTTTGTACGAGCAGTACTTC. The encoded protein is CASSLDQGLYEQYF. The V and J genes are TRBV7-2 and TRBJ2-7; D may be TRBD1 (5 bases). Germline CDR1 is SGHTA and CDR2 is FQGNSA. With 1 base removed from V and 4 bases from J, the gap between germline ends came to 11 bases. The CDR3 consists of 14 residues. Using reference TRBV7-2 and TRBJ2-7 for the parts outside the CDR3, the full variable domain is GAGVSQSPSNKVTEKGKDVELRCDPISGHTALYWYRQSLGQGLEFLIYFQGNSAPDKSGLPSDRFSAERTGGSVSTLTIQRTQQEDSAVYLCASSLDQGLYEQYFGPGTRLTVT.

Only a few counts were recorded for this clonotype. The CDR3 loop reads CASSFRIGSQETQYF. Written as DNA, the CDR3 is TGTGCCAGCAGTTTCCGGATAGGGTCGCAAGAGACCCAGTACTTC. V is TRBV27 and J is TRBJ2-5; D is ambiguous. Trimming left V 3 bases short and J 2 bases short, with 13 bases between. The CDR3 runs 15 residues. Germline-derived CDR1 and CDR2 are MNHEY and SMNVEV (reference sequence).

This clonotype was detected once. Here the CDR3 reads CASSQDGRGYNEQFF. In nucleotides, the CDR3 is TGTGCCAGCAGCCAAGACGGGCGGGGGTACAATGAGCAGTTCTTC. The rearrangement uses TRBV4-2 and TRBJ2-1, with TRBD2 identical over 7 bases. The CDR3 contains 15 residues. After removal of 0 bases from V and 4 bases from J, the junction contained 3 bases not matched to a gene. CDR1 LGHNA and CDR2 YNFKEQ come from the germline V gene.

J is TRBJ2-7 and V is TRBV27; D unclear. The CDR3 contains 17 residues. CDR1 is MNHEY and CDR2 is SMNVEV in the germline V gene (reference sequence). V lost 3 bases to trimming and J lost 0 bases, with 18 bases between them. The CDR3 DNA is TGTGCCAGCAGTTTTCAATCGGTCCCTGACCTCTCCTACGAGCAGTACTTC. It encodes CASSFQSVPDLSYEQYF.

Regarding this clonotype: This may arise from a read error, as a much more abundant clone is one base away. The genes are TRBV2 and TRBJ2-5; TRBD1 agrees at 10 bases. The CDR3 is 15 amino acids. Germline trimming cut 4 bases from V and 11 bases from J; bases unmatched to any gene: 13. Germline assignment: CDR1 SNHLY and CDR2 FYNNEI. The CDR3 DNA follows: TGTGCCAGCAGTGCCCGGGACAGGGGAATCGATGAGCAGTACTTC. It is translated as CASSARDRGIDEQYF.

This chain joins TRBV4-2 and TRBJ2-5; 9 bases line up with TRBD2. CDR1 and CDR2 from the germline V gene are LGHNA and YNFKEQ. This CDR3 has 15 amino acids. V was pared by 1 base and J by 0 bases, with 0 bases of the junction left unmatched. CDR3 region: CASSQGLADQETQYF. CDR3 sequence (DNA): TGTGCCAGCAGCCAAGGACTAGCGGACCAAGAGACCCAGTACTTC.

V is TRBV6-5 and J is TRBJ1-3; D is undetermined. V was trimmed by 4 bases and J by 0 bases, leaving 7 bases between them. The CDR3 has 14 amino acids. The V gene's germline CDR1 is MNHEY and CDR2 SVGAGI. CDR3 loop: CASSSRFSGNTIYF. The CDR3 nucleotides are TGTGCCAGCAGTTCGAGGTTCTCTGGAAACACCATATATTTT.